Listed here are 15 T cell receptor beta chains from one sample, sequenced in a study of blood T cells in healthy people across ages. The authors ran a second PCR of roughly 7 to 11 cycles using a sample-barcoded 5' primer and a J-beta primer mix. TCRdb redid the calling of the 5' RACE reads with MiXCR, one entry per CDR3 protein. The table lists roughly 830,000 distinct CDR3 sequences, under 80% of them singletons, with 25% to 35% in the top ten. Sequences were obtained from blood. The receptor set was obtained from a man aged 25-45 years in good health.

The rearrangement joins TRBV20-1 to TRBJ1-1; TRBD1 matches 11 bases. The V gene end was trimmed by 5 bases and the J gene end by 4 bases; junction bases not matched to a gene: 3. CDR3 length: 13 residues. The V gene's germline CDR1 is DFQATT and CDR2 SNEGSKA (reference sequence). The CDR3 is CSAADRGPTEAFF. The CDR3 DNA reads as TGCAGTGCTGCGGACAGGGGGCCCACTGAAGCTTTCTTT.

V gene TRBV27 combines with J gene TRBJ1-6; D unclear. Trimming left V 7 bases short and J 0 bases short, with 10 bases between. Per the germline V gene, CDR1 is MNHEY and CDR2 is SMNVEV (reference sequence). This CDR3 is 15 amino acids long. CDR3 loop: CASIRTYSYNSPLHF. The CDR3 DNA sequence: TGTGCCAGCATTCGAACGTACTCCTATAATTCACCCCTCCACTTT.

The J gene is TRBJ2-7, the V gene TRBV7-6; D is unclear. Per germline, CDR1 SGHVS and CDR2 FNYEAQ. The CDR3 spans 11 residues. The V end was cut by 8 bases, the J end by 3 bases, with 8 bases between. The CDR3 sequence is CASSKDYEQYF. The CDR3 DNA is TGTGCCAGCTCTAAGGACTACGAGCAGTACTTC.

The CDR3 DNA sequence: TGCAGTGCGCCTCGACTAGCGGGGAGCACAGATACGCAGTATTTT. Translated: CSAPRLAGSTDTQYF. The chain employs TRBV20-1 and TRBJ2-3; TRBD2 matches at 11 bases. Germline values: CDR1 DFQATT, CDR2 SNEGSKA (reference sequence). V shed 6 bases and J 0 bases; nucleotides not matched to a gene: 5. The CDR3 spans 15 residues.

The chain combines TRBV28 with TRBJ2-7, with D possibly TRBD2 on 5 matching bases. The CDR3 runs 13 residues. The V gene lost 6 bases and the J gene lost 2 bases, with 11 bases spanning the gap. Germline CDR1 MDHEN, CDR2 SYDVKM. This chain's CDR3 is CASSGVGTYEQYF. CDR3 bases: TGTGCCAGCAGCGGGGTAGGGACCTACGAGCAGTACTTC. Drawing the rest from reference TRBV28 and TRBJ2-7, the complete variable domain is DVKVTQSSRYLVKRTGEKVFLECVQDMDHENMFWYRQDPGLGLRLIYFSYDVKMKEKGDIPEGYSVSREKKERFSLILESASTNQTSMYLCASSGVGTYEQYFGPGTRLTVT.

This chain links TRBV3-1 with TRBJ2-5; TRBD2 matches at 14 bases. The CDR3 is 16 residues long. V gave up 4 bases and J gave up 3 bases; unmatched junction bases: 4. CDR1 and CDR2 (germline): LGHDT, YNNKEL (reference sequence). The CDR3 here is CASSLQTSGGEETQYF. DNA for the CDR3: TGTGCCAGCAGCCTTCAGACTAGCGGGGGGGAAGAGACCCAGTACTTC.

This clonotype was recorded a few times. The rearrangement joins TRBV5-8 to TRBJ2-6; D gene ambiguous. The germline V gene has CDR1 SGHTS and CDR2 YDEGEE. Trimming pared 0 bases from V and 2 bases from J, leaving 18 bases between. There are 19 residues in the CDR3. The CDR3 nucleotides are TGTGCCAGCAGCTTGGTGAGACGCGCGAGCCGTGCTGGGGCCAACGTCCTGACTTTC. Its protein is CASSLVRRASRAGANVLTF.

In this sample, this clonotype turned up once. The chain joins TRBV25-1 to TRBJ1-5; 9 nucleotides line up with TRBD1. Looked up from germline, CDR1 is MGHDK and CDR2 is SYGVNS. J gave up 1 base and V 1 base, and 5 bases lay outside the gene matches. CDR3 length: 17 residues. The CDR3 DNA follows: TGTGCCAGCAGTGAATGGGGGGGGACAGGGAGCAATCAGCCCCAGCATTTT. As protein: CASSEWGGTGSNQPQHF.

This chain connects TRBV10-3 to TRBJ1-5, with TRBD1 as a possible D gene (5 bases). Germline assignment: CDR1 ENHRY and CDR2 SYGVKD. This CDR3 region has 17 residues. The germline V and J ends were trimmed by 4 bases and 5 bases, with 21 bases remaining between them. The DNA for the CDR3 is TGTGCCATCAGTGGCCGGCAGCGGGGCGCAGACGATCAGCCCCAGCATTTT. This codes for CAISGRQRGADDQPQHF.

The chain joins TRBV20-1 to TRBJ2-7, with a possible D match to TRBD1 (8 bases). The CDR3 extends over 15 amino acids. Trimming pared 2 bases from V and 4 bases from J, leaving 18 bases between. CDR1 DFQATT and CDR2 SNEGSKA come from the germline V gene (reference sequence). The CDR3 loop is CSARRGAQGGYEQYF. The CDR3, as DNA: TGCAGTGCTAGAAGGGGTGCACAGGGGGGGTACGAGCAGTACTTC.

The V call is TRBV7-2, the J call TRBJ1-2, with 7 bases fitting TRBD1. Germline V gene lookup returns CDR1 SGHTA and CDR2 FQGNSA. This CDR3 has 12 residues. With V trimmed by 5 bases and J by 8 bases, 5 bases remained unmatched. CDR3 loop: CASSINRGGYTF. The CDR3 DNA reads as TGTGCCAGCAGCATAAACAGGGGAGGCTACACCTTC. Complete variable domain (other parts from reference TRBV7-2 and TRBJ1-2): GAGVSQSPSNKVTEKGKDVELRCDPISGHTALYWYRQSLGQGLEFLIYFQGNSAPDKSGLPSDRFSAERTGGSVSTLTIQRTQQEDSAVYLCASSINRGGYTFGSGTRLTVV.

CDR3 amino acids: CASSTGDIEAFF. CDR3 bases: TGTGCCAGCAGCACAGGGGATATTGAAGCTTTCTTT. This chain uses TRBV13 with TRBJ1-1; 7 nucleotides line up with TRBD1. The germline V gene encodes CDR1 PRHDT and CDR2 FYEKMQ (reference sequence). Unmatched junction bases numbered 4, after V lost 5 bases and J lost 7 bases. The CDR3 length is 12 residues. Complete variable domain (other parts from reference TRBV13 and TRBJ1-1): AAGVIQSPRHLIKEKRETATLKCYPIPRHDTVYWYQQGPGQDPQFLISFYEKMQSDKGSIPDRFSAQQFSDYHSELNMSSLELGDSALYFCASSTGDIEAFFGQGTRLTVV.

This chain uses TRBV2 with TRBJ2-1; D is possibly TRBD1 or TRBD2 (5 bases each). The CDR3 runs 14 residues. The V gene's germline CDR1 is SNHLY and CDR2 FYNNEI. The V end was cut by 2 bases, the J end by 10 bases, with 15 bases between. The DNA of the CDR3 is TGTGCCAGCAGTGAAAGGGACCTGGGGTTGGAGCAGTTCTTC. As protein: CASSERDLGLEQFF.

In its sample, this clonotype was seen many times. This sequence joins TRBV7-9 and TRBJ2-5; D remains ambiguous. The V and J ends lost 1 base and 5 bases respectively, with 8 bases between them. CDR1 is SEHNR and CDR2 is FQNEAQ in the germline V gene (reference sequence). The CDR3 loop spans 13 amino acids. CDR3 amino acids: CASSLVRMETQYF. The DNA for the CDR3 is TGTGCCAGCAGCTTAGTCAGGATGGAGACCCAGTACTTC.

Only a few counts were recorded for this clonotype. The chain links TRBV29-1 to TRBJ2-3, with D possibly TRBD1 on 6 matching bases. CDR1 SQVTM and CDR2 ANQGSEA come from the germline V gene. CDR3 length: 10 residues. The chain's CDR3 is CSVQGDTQYF. The CDR3 nucleotides read TGCAGTGTACAGGGAGATACGCAGTATTTT.